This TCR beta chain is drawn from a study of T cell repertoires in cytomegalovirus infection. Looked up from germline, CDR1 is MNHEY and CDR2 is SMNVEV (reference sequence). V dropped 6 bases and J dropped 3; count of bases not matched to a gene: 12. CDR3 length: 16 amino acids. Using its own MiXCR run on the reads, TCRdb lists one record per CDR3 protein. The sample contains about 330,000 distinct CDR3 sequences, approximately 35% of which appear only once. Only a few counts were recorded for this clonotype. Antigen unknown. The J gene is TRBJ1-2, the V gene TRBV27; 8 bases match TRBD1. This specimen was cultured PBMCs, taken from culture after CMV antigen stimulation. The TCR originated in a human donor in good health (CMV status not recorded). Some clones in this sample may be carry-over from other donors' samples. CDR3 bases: TGTGCCAGCAGGGGGCAGGGGGCGATGGTTGACTATGGCTACACCTTC. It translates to CASRGQGAMVDYGYTF.